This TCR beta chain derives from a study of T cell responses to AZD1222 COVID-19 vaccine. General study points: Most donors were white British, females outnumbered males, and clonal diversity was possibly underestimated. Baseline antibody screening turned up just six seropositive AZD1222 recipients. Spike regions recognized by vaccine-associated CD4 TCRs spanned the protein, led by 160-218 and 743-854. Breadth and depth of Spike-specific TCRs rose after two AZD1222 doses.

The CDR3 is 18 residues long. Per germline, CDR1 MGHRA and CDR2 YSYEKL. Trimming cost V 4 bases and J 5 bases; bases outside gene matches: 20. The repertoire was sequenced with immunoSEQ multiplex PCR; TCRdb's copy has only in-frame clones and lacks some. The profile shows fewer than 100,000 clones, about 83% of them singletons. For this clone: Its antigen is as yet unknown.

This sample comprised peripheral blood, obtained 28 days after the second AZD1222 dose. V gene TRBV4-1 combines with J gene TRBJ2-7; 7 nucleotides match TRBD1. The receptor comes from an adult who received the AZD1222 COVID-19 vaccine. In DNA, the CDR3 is TGCGCCAGCAGCCCGTCGATAGCTTCATACAGGGGAGAAAACGAGCAGTACTTC. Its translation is CASSPSIASYRGENEQYF.